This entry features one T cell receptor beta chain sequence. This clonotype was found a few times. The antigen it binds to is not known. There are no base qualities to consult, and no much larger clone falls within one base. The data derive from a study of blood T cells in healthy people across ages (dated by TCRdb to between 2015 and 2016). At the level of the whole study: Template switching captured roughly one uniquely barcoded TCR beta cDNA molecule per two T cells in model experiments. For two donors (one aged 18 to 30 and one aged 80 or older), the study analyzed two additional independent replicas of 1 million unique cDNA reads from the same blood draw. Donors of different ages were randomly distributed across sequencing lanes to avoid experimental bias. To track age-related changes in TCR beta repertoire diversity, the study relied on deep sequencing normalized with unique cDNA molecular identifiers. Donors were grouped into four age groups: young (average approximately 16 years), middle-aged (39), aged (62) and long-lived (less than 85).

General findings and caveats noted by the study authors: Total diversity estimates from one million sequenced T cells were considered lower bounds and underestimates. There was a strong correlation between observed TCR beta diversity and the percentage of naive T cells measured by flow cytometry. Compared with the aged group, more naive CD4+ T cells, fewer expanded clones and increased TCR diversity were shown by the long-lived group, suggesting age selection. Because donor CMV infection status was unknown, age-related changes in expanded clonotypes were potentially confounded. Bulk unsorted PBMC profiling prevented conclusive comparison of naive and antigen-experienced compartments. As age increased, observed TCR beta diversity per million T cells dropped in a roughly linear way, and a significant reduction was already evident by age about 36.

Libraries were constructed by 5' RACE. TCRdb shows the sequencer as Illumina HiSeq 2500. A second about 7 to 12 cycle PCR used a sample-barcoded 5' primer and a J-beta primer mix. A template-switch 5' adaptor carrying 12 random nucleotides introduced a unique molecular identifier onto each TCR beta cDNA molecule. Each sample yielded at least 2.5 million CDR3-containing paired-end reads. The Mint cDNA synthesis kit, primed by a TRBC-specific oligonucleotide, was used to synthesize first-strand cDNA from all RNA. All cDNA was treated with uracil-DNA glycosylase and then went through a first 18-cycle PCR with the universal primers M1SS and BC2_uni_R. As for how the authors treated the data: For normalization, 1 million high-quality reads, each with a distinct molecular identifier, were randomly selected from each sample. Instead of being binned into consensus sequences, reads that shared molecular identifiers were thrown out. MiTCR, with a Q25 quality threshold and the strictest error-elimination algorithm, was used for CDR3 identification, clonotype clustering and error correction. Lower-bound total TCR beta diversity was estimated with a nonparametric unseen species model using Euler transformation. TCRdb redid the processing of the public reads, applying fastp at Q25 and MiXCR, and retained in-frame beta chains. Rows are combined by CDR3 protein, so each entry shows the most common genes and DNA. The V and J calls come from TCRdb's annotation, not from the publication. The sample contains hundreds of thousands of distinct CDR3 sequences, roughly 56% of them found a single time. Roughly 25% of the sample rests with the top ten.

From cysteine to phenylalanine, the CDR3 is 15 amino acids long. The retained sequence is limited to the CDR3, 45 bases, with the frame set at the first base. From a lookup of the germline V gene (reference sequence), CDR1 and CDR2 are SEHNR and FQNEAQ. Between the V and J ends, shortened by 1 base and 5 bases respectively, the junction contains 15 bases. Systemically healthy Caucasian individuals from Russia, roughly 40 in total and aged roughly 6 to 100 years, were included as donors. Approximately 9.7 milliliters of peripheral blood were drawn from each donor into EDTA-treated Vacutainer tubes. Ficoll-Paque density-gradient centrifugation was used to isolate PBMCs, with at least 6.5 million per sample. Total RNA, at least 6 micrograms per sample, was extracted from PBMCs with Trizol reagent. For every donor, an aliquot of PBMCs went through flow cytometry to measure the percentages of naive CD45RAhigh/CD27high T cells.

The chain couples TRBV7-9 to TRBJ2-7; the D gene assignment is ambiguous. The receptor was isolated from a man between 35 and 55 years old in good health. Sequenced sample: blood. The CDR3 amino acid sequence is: CASSLDAAPLDEQYF. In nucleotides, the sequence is TGTGCCAGCAGCTTAGATGCCGCCCCCTTGGACGAGCAGTACTTC.